Following are 23 T cell receptor beta chains from one sample sequenced in a study of T cells in Graves' hyperthyroidism and ophthalmopathy. The TCR beta CDR3 regions underwent amplification using RNA transcripts as the source. The study used the HTBI primer set for a first-round RT-PCR of the TCR CDR3. One entry per CDR3 protein results from TCRdb running MiXCR on the multiplex PCR reads. The table records hundreds of thousands of distinct CDR3 sequences, approximately 14% of them present only once. The sequenced sample consisted of blood. The receptors stem from a man between 18 and 35 years old with Graves' ophthalmopathy.

The table lists this clonotype with many counts. The chain carries TRBV6-1 and TRBJ2-7; no clear D gene. The length of the CDR3 is 12 residues. The V end was cut by 1 base, the J end by 4 bases, with 5 bases between. In germline, CDR1 is MNHNS, CDR2 SASEGT. The CDR3 reads CASSEGWYEQYF. DNA of the CDR3: TGTGCCAGCAGTGAAGGGTGGTACGAGCAGTACTTC.

This clonotype was observed a few times. The chain uses TRBV5-8 and TRBJ2-7, with D possibly matching TRBD2 (5 bases). V was trimmed by 1 base and J by 0 bases, leaving 8 bases between them. This CDR3 has 14 amino acids. In germline, CDR1 is SGHTS, CDR2 YDEGEE. This CDR3 is CASSLLGSSYEQYF. The CDR3 coding sequence is TGTGCCAGCAGCTTGTTGGGGAGCTCCTACGAGCAGTACTTC.

The chain joins TRBV4-1 to TRBJ2-3; D call uncertain. The CDR3 length is 16 residues. From germline, CDR1 is MGHRA and CDR2 YSYEKL. Trimming cost V 3 bases and J 2 bases, with 15 bases left between them. The CDR3 nucleotides read TGCGCCAGCAGCCACCCTCAGGAGAGCAACACAGATACGCAGTATTTT. Translation: CASSHPQESNTDTQYF.

This clonotype came up a few times. This chain links TRBV11-2 with TRBJ1-4, with 8 bases fitting TRBD1. CDR1 and CDR2 from the germline V gene are SGHAT and FQNNGV. The ends lost 4 bases at V and 7 bases at J; junction bases unmatched: 5. The CDR3 runs to 14 residues. The CDR3 reads CASSSDRGAEKLFF. The CDR3 nucleotides read TGTGCCAGCAGCTCAGACAGGGGCGCTGAAAAACTGTTTTTT.

This clonotype has only a few counts. The V gene is TRBV6-5, the J gene TRBJ1-3; D perhaps matches TRBD1 (5 bases). V lost 2 bases and J 2 bases, leaving 16 bases between the germline ends. This CDR3 spans 17 amino acids. CDR1 and CDR2 (germline): MNHEY, SVGAGI. CDR3 DNA: TGTGCCAGCAGTTACATGGTAGCGGGGGAAGCTGGAAACACCATATATTTT. As protein: CASSYMVAGEAGNTIYF.

This clonotype turned up a few times. The gene calls are TRBV14 and TRBJ1-1; the D is unclear. This CDR3 is built from 13 residues. Germline lookup yields CDR1 SGHDN and CDR2 FVKESK. The V and J ends lost 0 bases and 4 bases respectively, with 6 bases between them. The CDR3 loop is CASSQEIGTEAFF. CDR3 sequence (DNA): TGTGCCAGCAGCCAAGAAATTGGCACTGAAGCTTTCTTT.

This clonotype was recorded many times. The gene calls are TRBV6-1 and TRBJ2-1; 12 bases are shared with TRBD2. Germline values: CDR1 MNHNS, CDR2 SASEGT. The CDR3 length is 14 residues. The V gene end was trimmed by 8 bases and the J gene end by 6 bases; junction bases not matched to a gene: 5. CDR3 region: CASASGGARNEQFF. The CDR3 DNA follows: TGTGCCAGCGCTAGCGGGGGGGCCCGCAATGAGCAGTTCTTC.

This clonotype was counted many times. The J gene is TRBJ2-1, the V gene TRBV6-1, with 13 bases matching TRBD2. CDR1 and CDR2 from the germline V gene are MNHNS and SASEGT. CDR3 length equals 20 residues. Trimming removed 5 bases from V and 3 bases from J; junction bases left unmatched: 16. This chain's CDR3 is CASSHPTGLAGLGDYNEQFF. The CDR3 coding sequence is TGTGCCAGCAGTCACCCAACGGGACTAGCGGGATTGGGAGACTACAATGAGCAGTTCTTC.

This clonotype was seen ten or more times. The chain combines TRBV29-1 with TRBJ2-1, with 8 bases aligning to TRBD2. The CDR3 covers 15 residues. Per germline, CDR1 SQVTM and CDR2 ANQGSEA. V lost 4 bases, J lost 8 bases, and 13 bases stayed unmatched. The CDR3, as DNA: TGCAGCGTTGCCCCAACTAGCGGAGCCACCGATGAGCAGTTCTTC. It specifies CSVAPTSGATDEQFF.

At least ten counts were recorded for this clonotype. The CDR3: CASSETGVYGYTF. The CDR3 DNA is TGTGCCAGCAGTGAAACAGGGGTTTATGGCTACACCTTC. V and J are TRBV6-1 and TRBJ1-2, with 7 bases matching TRBD1. CDR1 MNHNS and CDR2 SASEGT come from the germline V gene. This CDR3 region has 13 residues. Trimming took 2 bases from V and 5 from J; bases not matched to a gene: 2.

This clonotype was picked up many times. The chain has TRBV7-9 and TRBJ1-3; no reliable D call. Trimming removed 5 bases from V and 4 bases from J, with 12 bases in between. This CDR3 contains 14 residues. Germline lookup yields CDR1 SEHNR and CDR2 FQNEAQ (reference sequence). CDR3 coding DNA: TGTGCCAGCAGCGGAGGGTCGTCCGGAAACACCATATATTTT. It specifies CASSGGSSGNTIYF.

The rearrangement joins TRBV5-6 to TRBJ2-7, with unresolved D. V lost 0 bases to trimming and J lost 3 bases, with 10 bases between them. The CDR3 consists of 14 residues. From germline, CDR1 is SGHDT and CDR2 YYEEEE. CDR3 loop: CASSLALRVYEQYF. CDR3 bases: TGTGCCAGCAGCTTGGCCCTCCGTGTCTACGAGCAGTACTTC. Full variable domain (rest looked up from reference TRBV5-6 and TRBJ2-7): DAGVTQSPTHLIKTRGQQVTLRCSPKSGHDTVSWYQQALGQGPQFIFQYYEEEERQRGNFPDRFSGHQFPNYSSELNVNALLLGDSALYLCASSLALRVYEQYFGPGTRLTVT.

The rearrangement uses TRBV5-1 and TRBJ2-2, with D unclear. The CDR3 is 14 residues long. V dropped 4 bases and J dropped 6 bases, with 13 bases sitting between them. Germline CDR1 SGHRS, CDR2 YFSETQ. This chain's CDR3 is CASSALEAAGELFF. The CDR3 coding sequence is TGCGCCAGCAGCGCCCTGGAAGCAGCCGGGGAGCTGTTTTTT.

Only a few counts were recorded for this clonotype. The chain links TRBV6-1 to TRBJ2-5, with 11 bases that match TRBD2. With V trimmed by 6 bases and J by 2 bases, 5 bases remained unmatched. This CDR3 region has 15 residues. The germline gives CDR1 MNHNS, CDR2 SASEGT. This CDR3 reads CASRDGTSGQETQYF. Written as DNA, the CDR3 is TGTGCCAGCAGGGACGGGACTAGCGGACAAGAGACCCAGTACTTC.

The chain combines TRBV30 with TRBJ1-5, with D tentatively TRBD1 (5 bases). V lost 0 bases and J 7 bases, leaving 13 bases between the germline ends. Germline V gives CDR1 GTSNPN, CDR2 SVGIG (reference sequence). There are 14 residues in the CDR3. CDR3 loop: CAWSVQRGGQPQHF. DNA of the CDR3: TGTGCCTGGAGTGTACAAAGGGGAGGGCAGCCCCAGCATTTT.

This clonotype was recorded at least ten times. The chain couples TRBV10-3 to TRBJ1-4; 12 bases fit TRBD1. The ends lost 6 bases at V and 7 bases at J; junction bases unmatched: 3. In germline, CDR1 is ENHRY, CDR2 SYGVKD. This CDR3 has 14 residues. The CDR3 nucleotides are TGTGCCATCAGCGGGACAGGGGGCGGTGAAAAACTGTTTTTT. It yields the protein CAISGTGGGEKLFF.

With regard to this clonotype: Given a much more abundant clone one base away, this may be a read error. The rearrangement links TRBV7-9 to TRBJ2-7; 7 nucleotides line up with TRBD2. CDR1 is SEHNR, CDR2 FQNEAQ, per germline (reference sequence). The J segment lost 4 bases and the V segment lost 4 bases, leaving 7 bases of the junction unmatched. This CDR3 contains 14 residues. CDR3 nucleotide sequence: TGTGCCAGCAGCTCGGAGCGGGGACTATACGAGCAGTACTTC. It is translated as CASSSERGLYEQYF.

The chain combines TRBV11-3 with TRBJ2-5; TRBD2 matches at 12 bases. J gave up 5 bases and V 4 bases, and 11 bases lay outside the gene matches. CDR1 is SGHNT, CDR2 YENEEA, per germline. The CDR3 covers 17 residues. CDR3 sequence: CASSSGLAGHGGETQYF. The CDR3 region has the DNA TGTGCCAGCAGCTCGGGACTAGCGGGCCATGGGGGGGAGACCCAGTACTTC.

This clonotype has a count of ten or more. J is TRBJ2-1 and V is TRBV10-1; unclear D gene. The CDR3 runs to 13 residues. The V end lost 2 bases, the J end lost 11 bases, and 13 bases lay between the germline ends. CDR1 is WNHNN, CDR2 SYGVQD, per germline (reference sequence). The CDR3 DNA is TGCGCCAGCAGTGAGGGTGGGGAAACCCAGCAGTTCTTC. It is translated as CASSEGGETQQFF.

A few counts support this clonotype. A single base separates this from a much larger clone, so it may be a read error. The chain recombines TRBV7-2 with TRBJ2-3; D not certain. Looked up from germline, CDR1 is SGHTA and CDR2 is FQGNSA. The CDR3 has 14 residues. CDR3 region: CVSSLGAFRDTQYF. In nucleotides, the CDR3 is TGTGTCTCCTCCCTCGGCGCCTTCAGAGATACGCAGTATTTT.

The table lists this clonotype with a few counts. V gene TRBV7-9 combines with J gene TRBJ2-1, with D maybe TRBD2 (6 bases). Germline V gene sequence: CDR1 SEHNR, CDR2 FQNEAQ (reference sequence). V shed 5 bases and J shed 9 bases, with 17 bases lying between them. This CDR3 region has 14 residues. CDR3 sequence: CASSTQGTEGEQFF. The CDR3 DNA is TGTGCCAGCAGCACCCAAGGGACGGAGGGTGAGCAGTTCTTC.

This clonotype occurred many times. The V gene is TRBV7-3, the J gene TRBJ2-5; 9 positions match TRBD2. J lost 4 bases, V lost 8 bases, and 5 bases had no gene match. The CDR3 is made up of 13 amino acids. CDR1 and CDR2 from the germline V gene are SGHTA and FQGTGA. The CDR3: CASGAGGAETQYF. The CDR3 region has the DNA TGTGCCAGCGGAGCGGGAGGCGCAGAGACCCAGTACTTC.

The table lists this clonotype with many counts. The V gene is TRBV19, the J gene TRBJ2-7, with 10 bases fitting TRBD2. V gave up 4 bases and J gave up 5 bases; unmatched junction bases: 5. Germline V CDR1 and CDR2: LNHDA, SQIVND (reference sequence). The CDR3 has 14 residues. The CDR3 is CASSKGTSVNEQYF. CDR3 nucleotides: TGTGCCAGTAGTAAAGGGACTAGCGTCAACGAGCAGTACTTC.